This passage covers 2 T cell receptor beta chains from one sample sequenced in a study of blood T cell repertoires in COVID-19. The assay was immunoSEQ multiplex PCR, and TCRdb's table has in-frame clones only and misses some. Here the sample spans approximately 79,000 clones, approximately 82% being singletons. Sequencing was performed on peripheral blood. The source of these receptors is a woman aged 45-59 years with acute or convalescent COVID-19.

CDR3 residues: CASSVAQSSGNEQFF. In DNA, the CDR3 is TGTGCCAGCAGCGTAGCGCAAAGTTCGGGGAATGAGCAGTTCTTC. The chain recombines TRBV9 with TRBJ2-1; weak D call: TRBD2 (5 bases). Trimming took 0 bases from V and 7 from J, leaving 14 bases between them. Germline CDR1 and CDR2: SGDLS and YYNGEE. The CDR3 covers 15 residues.

This clone was seen a handful of times. CDR3 in DNA: TGTGCCAGCAGCTTCAAACTTACAGGGACCGGGCTTTCACCCCTCCACTTT. Translated: CASSFKLTGTGLSPLHF. The chain employs TRBV5-4 and TRBJ1-6; D might be TRBD1 (6 bases). Trimming removed 2 bases from V and 9 bases from J, with 21 bases in between. Germline V gene lookup returns CDR1 SGHNT and CDR2 YYREEE (reference sequence). The CDR3 totals 17 residues.